In its sample, the clone carrying this TCR beta chain was seen once. What it binds is not known. The source of the sample is a study of multiple sclerosis patients with progressive multifocal leukoencephalopathy. Regarding the study as a whole: PML-onset expanded TRB clones were detectable before and during natalizumab therapy. Most PML patients had lower entropy, suggesting less diverse TRB repertoires.

Germline-derived CDR1 and CDR2 are SGHDT and YYEEEE. V dropped 2 bases and J dropped 5 bases, with 11 bases sitting between them. The CDR3 runs 14 residues. Profiled with immunoSEQ multiplex PCR; TCRdb holds only in-frame clones, not every one. The sample includes roughly 34,000 clones, about 88% of them seen just once. The time point is: before natalizumab initiation. The sequence was obtained from a human donor with multiple sclerosis. V usage is TRBV5-6 and J usage is TRBJ2-1, with D unresolved. Sequencing was carried out using PBMCs. CDR3 in DNA: TGTGCCAGCAGCTTTATCCAGACCCACAATGAGCAGTTCTTC. It specifies CASSFIQTHNEQFF.